This T cell receptor (beta chain) was recovered during a study of blood T cell repertoires in COVID-19. The sample holds a few counts of this clone. Measured with immunoSEQ multiplex PCR; TCRdb has only the in-frame clones, and not every one. Among some 350,000 clones listed, roughly 90% were seen once. V was shortened by 3 bases and J by 0 bases, with 10 bases between the two germline ends. This CDR3 contains 15 residues. CDR1 is SGHRS and CDR2 is YFSETQ in the germline V gene. The sample taken for sequencing was peripheral blood. This clonotype was sampled from a woman in her twenties or thirties with COVID-19, enrolled during active disease. The chain couples TRBV5-1 to TRBJ1-3, with D unclear. CDR3 DNA sequence: TGCGCCAGCAGCTCAGACTCCAGCTCTGGAAACACCATATATTTT. Translated: CASSSDSSSGNTIYF.